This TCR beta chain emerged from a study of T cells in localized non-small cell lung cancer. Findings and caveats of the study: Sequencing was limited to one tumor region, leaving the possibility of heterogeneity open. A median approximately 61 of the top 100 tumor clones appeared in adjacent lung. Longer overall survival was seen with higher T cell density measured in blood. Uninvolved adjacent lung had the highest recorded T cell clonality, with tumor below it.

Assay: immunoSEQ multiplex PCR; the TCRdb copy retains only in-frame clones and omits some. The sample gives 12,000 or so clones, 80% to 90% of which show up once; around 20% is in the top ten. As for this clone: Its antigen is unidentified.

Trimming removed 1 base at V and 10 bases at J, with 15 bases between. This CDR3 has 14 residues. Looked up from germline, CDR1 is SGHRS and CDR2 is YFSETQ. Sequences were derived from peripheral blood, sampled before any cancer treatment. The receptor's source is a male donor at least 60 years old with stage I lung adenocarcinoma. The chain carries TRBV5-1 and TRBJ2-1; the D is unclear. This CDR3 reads CASSLRADPQEQFF. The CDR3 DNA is TGCGCCAGCAGCTTGCGGGCGGACCCCCAGGAGCAGTTCTTC.